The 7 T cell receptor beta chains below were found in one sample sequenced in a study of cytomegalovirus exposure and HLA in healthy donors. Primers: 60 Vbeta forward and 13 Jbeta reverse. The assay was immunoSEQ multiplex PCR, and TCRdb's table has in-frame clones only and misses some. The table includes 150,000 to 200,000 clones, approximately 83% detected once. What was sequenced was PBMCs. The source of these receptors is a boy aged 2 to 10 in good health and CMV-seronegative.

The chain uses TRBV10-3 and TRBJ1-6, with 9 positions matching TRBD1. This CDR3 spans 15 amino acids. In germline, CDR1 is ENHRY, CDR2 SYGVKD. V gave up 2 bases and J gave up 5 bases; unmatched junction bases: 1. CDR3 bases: TGTGCCATCAGTGAGAGACAGGGGGATAATTCACCCCTCCACTTT. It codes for CAISERQGDNSPLHF.

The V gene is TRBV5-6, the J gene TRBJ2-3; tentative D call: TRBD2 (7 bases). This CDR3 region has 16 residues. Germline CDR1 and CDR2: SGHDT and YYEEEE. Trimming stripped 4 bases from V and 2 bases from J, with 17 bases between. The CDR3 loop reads CASSRAGDTDTDTQYF. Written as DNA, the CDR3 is TGTGCCAGCAGCCGGGCGGGGGACACGGACACAGATACGCAGTATTTT.

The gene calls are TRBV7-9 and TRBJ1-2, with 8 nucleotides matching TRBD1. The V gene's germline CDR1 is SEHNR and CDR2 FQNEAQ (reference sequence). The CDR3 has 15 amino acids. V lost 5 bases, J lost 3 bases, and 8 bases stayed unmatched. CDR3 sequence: CASSNARTGYYGYTF. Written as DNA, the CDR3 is TGTGCCAGCAGCAACGCCCGGACAGGGTACTATGGCTACACCTTC.

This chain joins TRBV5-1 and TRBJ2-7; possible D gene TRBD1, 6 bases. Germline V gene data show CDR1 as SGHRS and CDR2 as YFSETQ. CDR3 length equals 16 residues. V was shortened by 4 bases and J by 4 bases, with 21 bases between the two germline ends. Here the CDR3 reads CASSQGPSMPTYEQYV. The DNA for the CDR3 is TGCGCCAGCAGCCAGGGGCCCTCAATGCCGACTTACGAGCAGTACGTC.

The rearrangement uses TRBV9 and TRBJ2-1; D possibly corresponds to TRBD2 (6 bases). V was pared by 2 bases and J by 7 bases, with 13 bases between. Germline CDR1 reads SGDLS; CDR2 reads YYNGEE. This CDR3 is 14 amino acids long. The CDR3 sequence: CASSVGTQANEQFF. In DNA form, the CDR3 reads TGTGCCAGCAGCGTCGGGACTCAAGCTAATGAGCAGTTCTTC.

The CDR3 reads CASRKTGPNTEAFF. In DNA, the CDR3 is TGTGCCAGCAGGAAGACAGGGCCGAACACTGAAGCTTTCTTT. The chain combines TRBV6-5 with TRBJ1-1, with 7 bases that match TRBD1. Germline loops: CDR1 MNHEY, CDR2 SVGAGI. This CDR3 comprises 14 residues. Trimming took 6 bases from V and 1 from J; bases not matched to a gene: 5.

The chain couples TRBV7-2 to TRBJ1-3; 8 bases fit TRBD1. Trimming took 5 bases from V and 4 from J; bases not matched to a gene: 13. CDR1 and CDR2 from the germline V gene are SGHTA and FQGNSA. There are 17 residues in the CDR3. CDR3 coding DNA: TGTGCCAGCAGCCCCCGGGGGCACAGGGGGGAAGGAAACACCATATATTTT. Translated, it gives CASSPRGHRGEGNTIYF.